Shown below are 5 T cell receptor beta chains from a single sample sequenced in a study of cytomegalovirus exposure and HLA in healthy donors. Method: immunoSEQ multiplex PCR; TCRdb's copy keeps in-frame clones and lacks some. The sample includes about 79,000 clones, approximately 94% of them seen just once. The sequenced material came from PBMCs. These receptors all stem from a woman aged 30 to 39 in good health and CMV-seronegative.

The rearrangement uses TRBV19 and TRBJ1-2; the match to TRBD1 covers 10 bases. The CDR3 totals 16 residues. J was trimmed by 5 bases and V by 7 bases; bases with no gene match: 13. Germline lookup yields CDR1 LNHDA and CDR2 SQIVND (reference sequence). CDR3 in amino acids: CASTSRDRGVEYGYTF. In nucleotides, the CDR3 is TGTGCCAGTACATCCCGGGACAGGGGTGTAGAGTATGGCTACACCTTC.

The chain uses TRBV29-1 and TRBJ2-1; the match to TRBD2 covers 12 bases. CDR3 length: 14 residues. J gave up 10 bases and V 5 bases, and 9 bases lay outside the gene matches. The germline V gene encodes CDR1 SQVTM and CDR2 ANQGSEA. The chain's CDR3 is CSVRTSGKVREQFF. CDR3 nucleotide sequence: TGCAGCGTTCGGACTAGCGGGAAAGTAAGGGAGCAGTTCTTC.

The DNA of the CDR3 is TGTGCCAGCAGTAGCGGTACATTGAACACTGAAGCTTTCTTT. It specifies CASSSGTLNTEAFF. The chain links TRBV6-1 to TRBJ1-1; D remains ambiguous. Germline CDR1 is MNHNS and CDR2 is SASEGT. The CDR3 loop spans 14 amino acids. V lost 5 bases, J lost 0 bases, and 10 bases lay in between.

The CDR3 sequence is CASSLRQGYGNTIYF. CDR3 in DNA: TGTGCCAGCAGCCTCAGACAGGGCTACGGAAACACCATATATTTT. This sequence joins TRBV4-2 and TRBJ1-3; 7 nucleotides match TRBD1. CDR3 size: 15 residues. Unmatched junction bases numbered 7, after V lost 4 bases and J lost 4 bases. The germline CDR1 and CDR2 sequences are LGHNA and YNFKEQ.

This rearrangement joins TRBV27 to TRBJ1-1; the D is unclear. V was shortened by 6 bases and J by 1 base, with 9 bases between the two germline ends. The CDR3 consists of 13 residues. Per germline, CDR1 MNHEY and CDR2 SMNVEV (reference sequence). In DNA form, the CDR3 reads TGTGCCAGCAGACCCGACAAGAACACTGAAGCTTTCTTT. It encodes CASRPDKNTEAFF.